This entry features one T cell receptor beta chain sequence. Its recognized antigen is unknown. Base qualities are not recorded, but no much larger clone differs from it by a single base. The immunoSEQ Assay was used to sequence TCR beta CDR3 regions from DNA. The original pipeline was this. To compute T cell density, TCR beta template counts were normalized to usable DNA, which was estimated by amplifying housekeeping genes. Using the preseqR package, richness was estimated by extrapolating to 120,000 templates for tissue samples and 400,000 templates for PBMC samples. Clonality was defined by subtracting Pielou's evenness from one. To identify tissue-enriched TCRs, differential abundance testing was run on productive amino-acid clonotypes with a minimum total count of 5 and an alpha of 0.1. The Jaccard Index and the Morisita Overlap Index were used to measure repertoire overlap between compartments. GLIPH grouped TCR beta CDR3s together with public tetramer-defined viral CDR3s, and a viral motif had to include at least three viral sequences and show V-gene enrichment. The clones in this table, taken by TCRdb from immuneACCESS, are in-frame only. Not every clone is retained; where verified, under half of the shortfall comes from an unresolved V gene, and the cause of the rest is unknown. The V and J calls and the clone size are those of that table, but D and trimming were determined from the DNA. The sample profile shows approximately 24,000 clones; 81% of them were found once. The ten biggest clones cover roughly a tenth of the sample.

The sample comes from a study of T cells in localized non-small cell lung cancer (dated by TCRdb to about 2020). For the study in its entirety: Comparing tumors with uninvolved tumor-adjacent lungs, the study looked at the T cell repertoires of fewer than 250 patients with early-stage NSCLC. The cohort consisted of a few hundred treatment-naive NSCLC patients whose localized lung tumors had been resected. Of the NSCLC patients, 129 were male and roughly 110 were female, and the mean age was approximately 66 years.

The paper's findings and limits, for the study overall: Multi-region tumor sequencing was not performed, so intratumor heterogeneity could not be excluded. Uninvolved tumor-adjacent lung showed the highest T cell clonality, higher than tumor, which suggests more focused antigenic responses in the uninvolved tumor-adjacent lung. Longer overall survival was associated with higher T cell density in blood, whereas shorter survival was associated with higher clonality in adjacent lung. Because the study design was exploratory, TCR variables were selected using unadjusted p-values without false-discovery rate correction. A median of around 50 of the top 100 tumor clones were detected in paired uninvolved adjacent lung, and 28 of these tumor clones were also found among the top 100 clones of the paired uninvolved adjacent lung.

At diagnosis, tumor, uninvolved tumor-adjacent lung and peripheral blood were collected and then preserved as a mix of FFPE and fresh-frozen material. For TCR repertoire profiling, the blood samples were analyzed as peripheral blood mononuclear cells. The germline V gene yields MDHEN for CDR1 and SYDVKM for CDR2. The cysteine opens and the phenylalanine closes a CDR3 of 14 amino acids. Here the CDR3 DNA is all that survives: 42 bases in frame from base 1. V and J lose 6 bases and 2 bases, and a span of 13 bases separates them. This sequence was found in a man aged 35 to 70 with stage III squamous cell lung carcinoma. Specimen: peripheral blood, collected before any cancer treatment. The chain couples TRBV28 to TRBJ1-2; the D gene assignment is ambiguous. The CDR3 reads CASSVPQWNYGYTF. In nucleotide form, the sequence is TGTGCCAGCAGCGTACCCCAGTGGAACTATGGCTACACCTTC.